The entry below gives a single T cell receptor beta chain sequence along with its context. Repertoires were generated with immunoSEQ multiplex PCR, while TCRdb's copy carries only in-frame clones and drops some. The table includes about 240,000 clones, around 90% detected once. The data stem from a study of blood T cell repertoires in COVID-19. The CDR3 has 15 residues. Germline lookup yields CDR1 SGHNT and CDR2 YYREEE (reference sequence). Unmatched junction bases numbered 6, after V lost 0 bases and J lost 5 bases. The receptor was isolated from a man between 25 and 39 years old with COVID-19, enrolled during active disease. This chain uses TRBV5-4 with TRBJ2-5; 8 bases are shared with TRBD1. Sequenced sample: peripheral blood. CDR3 amino acids: CASSLVTGAGETQYF. Written as DNA, the CDR3 is TGTGCCAGCAGCTTGGTGACAGGGGCTGGGGAGACCCAGTACTTC.